This TCR beta chain was obtained from a study of T cell repertoires in cytomegalovirus infection. The germline V gene encodes CDR1 SGHVS and CDR2 FNYEAQ. This CDR3 has 17 residues. Trimming took off 4 bases at V and 4 bases at J, with 20 bases between the two ends. This clonotype has a handful of counts. A single record per CDR3 protein comes from TCRdb applying MiXCR to the reads. The sample records 85,000 to 130,000 distinct CDR3 sequences, roughly a quarter being singletons. Sequencing was done on a sample of CD8+ T cells from PBMCs. V and J are TRBV7-6 and TRBJ1-3, with D uncertain. This clonotype was obtained from a human donor in good health (CMV status not recorded). Some clones in this sample may be carry-over from other donors' samples. The CDR3 bases are TGTGCCAGCAGCTACGGGATACCCAATTTCGGAGGAAACACCATATATTTT. This sequence encodes CASSYGIPNFGGNTIYF.